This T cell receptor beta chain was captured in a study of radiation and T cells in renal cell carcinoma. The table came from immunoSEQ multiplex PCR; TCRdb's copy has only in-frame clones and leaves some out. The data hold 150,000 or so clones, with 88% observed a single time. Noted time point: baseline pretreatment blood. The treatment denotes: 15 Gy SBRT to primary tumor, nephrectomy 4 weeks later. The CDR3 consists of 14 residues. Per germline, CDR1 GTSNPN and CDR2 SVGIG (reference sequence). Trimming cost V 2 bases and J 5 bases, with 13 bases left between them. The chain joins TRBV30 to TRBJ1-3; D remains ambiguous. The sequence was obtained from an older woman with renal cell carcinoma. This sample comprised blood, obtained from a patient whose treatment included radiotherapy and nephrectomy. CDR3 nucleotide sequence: TGTGCCTGGAGTCCACCGGACCCGAGAAACACCATATATTTT. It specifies CAWSPPDPRNTIYF.